A single T cell receptor beta chain is shown here with its context. Assay used: immunoSEQ multiplex PCR; TCRdb lists only in-frame clones, some missing. This sample has approximately 150,000 clones, with 80% to 90% found just once. This CDR3 region has 14 residues. V trimming: 6 bases; J trimming: 7 bases; junction bases outside the gene matches: 10. Germline CDR1 reads MNHNY; CDR2 reads SVGAGI (reference sequence). The data were obtained in a study of blood T cell repertoires in COVID-19. Looking at the study overall: Whether acute or convalescent, the COVID-19 samples came from the United States, Italy and Spain.

Sequenced material: peripheral blood. The V call is TRBV6-6, the J call TRBJ1-1, with 8 bases aligning to TRBD1. This TCR was sampled from a woman of 80 years or more with acute or convalescent COVID-19. This chain's CDR3 is CASSQQGGPDEAFF. CDR3 nucleotides: TGTGCCAGCAGCCAACAGGGGGGGCCCGATGAAGCTTTCTTT.